This T cell receptor (beta chain) was recorded in a study of shared clonotypes between healthy human individuals. The CDR3 is made up of 15 amino acids. The V gene's germline CDR1 is SNHLY and CDR2 FYNNEI. V shed 4 bases, J shed 0 bases, and the junction held 2 bases outside the gene matches. Donors, without exception, were Caucasian adults residing in Nashville, Tennessee. The method was immunoSEQ multiplex PCR; TCRdb's version includes in-frame clones alone and lacks a portion of them. The sample holds some 2.3 million clones, approximately 95% seen once. This chain joins TRBV2 and TRBJ2-4; TRBD1 matches at 8 bases. The sequence was collected from a man between 18 and 29 years old in good health. Some clones in this sample may be carry-over from other donors' samples. The sample was naive CD4+ T cells from PBMCs. Sample subset: CD45RA+ positively selected. CDR3 sequence: CASSGQGLAKNIQYF. Written as DNA, the CDR3 is TGTGCCAGCAGTGGACAGGGGCTAGCCAAAAACATTCAGTACTTC.